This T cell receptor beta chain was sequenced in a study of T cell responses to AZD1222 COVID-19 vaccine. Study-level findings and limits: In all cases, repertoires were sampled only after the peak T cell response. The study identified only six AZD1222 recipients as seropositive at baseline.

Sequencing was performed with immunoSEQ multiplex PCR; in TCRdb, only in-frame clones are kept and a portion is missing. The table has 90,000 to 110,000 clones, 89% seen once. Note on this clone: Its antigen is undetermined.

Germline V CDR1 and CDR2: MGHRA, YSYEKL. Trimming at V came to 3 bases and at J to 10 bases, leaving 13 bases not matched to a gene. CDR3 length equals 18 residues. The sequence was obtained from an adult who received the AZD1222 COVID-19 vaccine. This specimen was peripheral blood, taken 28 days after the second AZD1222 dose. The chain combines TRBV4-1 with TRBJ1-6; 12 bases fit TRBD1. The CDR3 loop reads CASSQTPGQGATGSPLHF. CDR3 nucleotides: TGCGCCAGCAGCCAGACCCCGGGACAGGGGGCCACAGGGTCACCCCTCCACTTT.